Below, 20 T cell receptor beta chains from the same sample are listed, as sequenced in a study of shared clonotypes between healthy human individuals. The method was immunoSEQ multiplex PCR; TCRdb's version includes in-frame clones alone and lacks a portion of them. The top ten clones hold roughly 13% of a sample with some 490,000 clones, over 70% of them seen once. The sample consisted of PBMCs. The receptor source for this set is a middle-aged woman in good health. Some clones in this sample may be carry-over from other donors' samples.

The chain joins TRBV5-1 to TRBJ2-5, with 16 bases lining up with TRBD2. The junction had 9 bases not matched to a gene; V was cut back by 0 bases and J by 4 bases. Germline V gene sequence: CDR1 SGHRS, CDR2 YFSETQ. The CDR3 runs to 19 residues. CDR3 amino acids: CASSLAGTSGRVTGETQYF. CDR3 bases: TGCGCCAGCAGCTTGGCCGGGACTAGCGGGAGGGTGACGGGAGAGACCCAGTACTTC. Using reference TRBV5-1 and TRBJ2-5 for the parts outside the CDR3, the full variable domain is KAGVTQTPRYLIKTRGQQVTLSCSPISGHRSVSWYQQTPGQGLQFLFEYFSETQRNKGNFPGRFSGRQFSNSRSEMNVSTLELGDSALYLCASSLAGTSGRVTGETQYFGPGTRLLVL.

The chain uses TRBV7-2 and TRBJ2-2, with 8 nucleotides matching TRBD2. Germline CDR1 is SGHTA and CDR2 is FQGNSA. The CDR3 contains 15 residues. Germline trimming cut 2 bases from V and 6 bases from J; bases unmatched to any gene: 5. CDR3 in amino acids: CASSLSAGVSGELFF. The CDR3 region has the DNA TGTGCCAGCAGCTTATCAGCGGGAGTGTCCGGGGAGCTGTTTTTT.

Turning to this clone: A far larger clone lies a single base away; this is likely a read error. The chain recombines TRBV7-9 with TRBJ1-4; tentatively, D is TRBD1 (6 bases). Germline values: CDR1 SEHNR, CDR2 FQNEAQ (reference sequence). V lost 2 bases and J lost 0, with 19 bases in between. The CDR3 covers 19 residues. The CDR3 loop reads CASSLLGAGVSATNEKLFF. The CDR3 DNA reads as TGTGCCAGCAGCTTACTCGGTGCAGGGGTTAGTGCAACTAATGAAAAACTGTTTTTT.

V gene TRBV7-9 combines with J gene TRBJ2-5, with 9 bases lining up with TRBD2. The CDR3 runs 16 residues. Germline-derived CDR1 and CDR2 are SEHNR and FQNEAQ (reference sequence). Trimming cost V 2 bases and J 0 bases; bases outside gene matches: 4. The CDR3 coding sequence is TGTGCCAGCAGCTTAACGGCGGGAGGGTACCAAGAGACCCAGTACTTC. The encoded protein is CASSLTAGGYQETQYF.

On this clone: One end of the junction fails to match germline, which may point to a read error. V is TRBV5-1 and J is TRBJ2-2; the D gene is possibly TRBD2 (5 bases). The CDR3 consists of 14 residues. Germline lookup yields CDR1 SGHRS and CDR2 YFSETQ. The CDR3 reads CASKVQTNTGELLF. The CDR3 nucleotides are TGCGCCAGCAAAGTACAGACCAACACCGGGGAGCTGCTTTTT. The entire variable domain, with the rest obtained from reference TRBV5-1 and TRBJ2-2, is as follows: KAGVTQTPRYLIKTRGQQVTLSCSPISGHRSVSWYQQTPGQGLQFLFEYFSETQRNKGNFPGRFSGRQFSNSRSEMNVSTLELGDSALYLCASKVQTNTGELLFGEGSRLTVL.

The rearrangement links TRBV9 to TRBJ2-2; D might be TRBD2 (6 bases). The CDR3 extends over 14 amino acids. The germline V and J ends were trimmed by 9 bases and 3 bases, with 15 bases remaining between them. Germline V gives CDR1 SGDLS, CDR2 YYNGEE. The CDR3 here is CAKARGYDTGELFF. CDR3 in DNA: TGTGCCAAAGCCCGGGGGTATGACACCGGGGAGCTGTTTTTT.

About this clone itself: With only one base between it and a far larger clone, this is likely a read error. This chain uses TRBV27 with TRBJ1-5; no reliable D call. Looked up from germline, CDR1 is MNHEY and CDR2 is SMNVEV (reference sequence). The CDR3 spans 13 residues. The CDR3 protein is CASSPYSDQPQHF. CDR3 coding DNA: TGTGCCAGCAGCCCTTATAGCGATCAGCCCCAGCATTTT.

This clone was recorded once. This sequence is one base from a far larger clone and is likely a read error. The gene calls are TRBV2 and TRBJ1-1; D gene uncertain. Germline V gives CDR1 SNHLY, CDR2 FYNNEI. The length of the CDR3 is 17 residues. CDR3 sequence reads: CTSSHGLRRLENTEAFF. CDR3 sequence (DNA): TGTACCAGCAGCCACGGACTGCGACGGCTGGAGAACACTGAAGCTTTCTTT.

Concerning this clone itself: This sample includes further DNA sequences coding for the same CDR3. The chain carries TRBV5-1 and TRBJ2-7; 13 bases map to TRBD2. V was clipped by 2 bases and J by 3 bases; unmatched bases: 2. The CDR3 loop spans 15 amino acids. The germline gives CDR1 SGHRS, CDR2 YFSETQ. The CDR3 spells CASSLGTSGNYEQYF. CDR3 bases: TGCGCCAGCAGCTTAGGGACTAGCGGGAACTACGAGCAGTACTTC. The variable domain in full, completed from reference TRBV5-1 and TRBJ2-7, reads KAGVTQTPRYLIKTRGQQVTLSCSPISGHRSVSWYQQTPGQGLQFLFEYFSETQRNKGNFPGRFSGRQFSNSRSEMNVSTLELGDSALYLCASSLGTSGNYEQYFGPGTRLTVT.

The chain recombines TRBV10-3 with TRBJ2-5; 7 bases agree with TRBD1. V lost 7 bases and J lost 2; bases outside the gene matches: 7. The CDR3 has 14 residues. The germline V gene encodes CDR1 ENHRY and CDR2 SYGVKD. CDR3 residues: CAIKSGQSQETQYF. The CDR3 nucleotides read TGTGCCATCAAGTCGGGACAGTCACAAGAGACCCAGTACTTC.

The chain is built from TRBV7-9 and TRBJ1-2; TRBD1 matches at 8 bases. J was trimmed by 6 bases and V by 5 bases; bases with no gene match: 8. The CDR3 sequence is 14 residues long. Germline CDR1 reads SEHNR; CDR2 reads FQNEAQ (reference sequence). CDR3 sequence reads: CASSQDREWDGYTF. CDR3 coding DNA: TGTGCCAGCAGCCAGGACAGGGAATGGGATGGCTACACCTTC.

As for this clone: Only one base separates this from a far larger clonotype, so it likely reflects a read error. Additional DNA sequences in this sample encode the identical CDR3. This chain uses TRBV12-5 with TRBJ2-3, with D perhaps matching TRBD2 (5 bases). CDR1 LGHNT and CDR2 FRNRAP come from the germline V gene. This CDR3 has 14 amino acids. Trimming shortened V by 6 bases and J by 5 bases, and 15 bases separated the two germline ends. The DNA for the CDR3 is TGTGCTAGTGGCCTTGGCGGGCAAGGAGATACGCAGTATTTT. This encodes CASGLGGQGDTQYF.

In the case of this clone: A much larger clone lies one base from this, so it may be a read error. The V and J genes are TRBV7-2 and TRBJ2-1, with 9 positions matching TRBD2. The germline gives CDR1 SGHTA, CDR2 FQGNSA. The length of the CDR3 is 16 residues. The V gene end was trimmed by 4 bases and the J gene end by 0 bases; junction bases not matched to a gene: 4. The CDR3 sequence: CASSSAGGVSYNEQFF. The CDR3 coding sequence is TGTGCCAGCAGCTCCGCGGGAGGGGTCTCCTACAATGAGCAGTTCTTC.

This chain uses TRBV29-1 with TRBJ1-1; TRBD1 matches at 8 bases. V shed 5 bases and J 11 bases; nucleotides not matched to a gene: 7. In germline, CDR1 is SQVTM, CDR2 ANQGSEA. The CDR3 spans 11 residues. CDR3 amino acids: CSVFRDRMAFF. In DNA form, the CDR3 reads TGCAGCGTTTTCCGGGACAGGATGGCTTTCTTT. The full variable domain, completed using reference TRBV29-1 and TRBJ1-1, is SAVISQKPSRDICQRGTSLTIQCQVDSQVTMMFWYRQQPGQSLTLIATANQGSEATYESGFVIDKFPISRPNLTFSTLTVSNMSPEDSSIYLCSVFRDRMAFFGQGTRLTVV.

The chain carries TRBV28 and TRBJ1-5; no firm D call. Germline values: CDR1 MDHEN, CDR2 SYDVKM. The CDR3 is 15 amino acids. V was pared by 3 bases and J by 2 bases, with 11 bases between. The CDR3 reads CASSLGRSGNQPQHF. CDR3 nucleotides: TGTGCCAGCAGTTTGGGCAGGTCCGGCAATCAGCCCCAGCATTTT.

This clone was counted at least ten times. The chain employs TRBV7-8 and TRBJ2-3; maybe TRBD1 (6 bases). Deletions cut 11 bases from V and 6 bases from J, with 18 bases between. CDR3 length: 13 residues. Germline V lookup: CDR1 SGHVS, CDR2 FQNEAQ. CDR3 in amino acids: CAGGPRGTDTQYF. The CDR3 DNA sequence: TGTGCCGGTGGGCCCAGGGGTACGGATACGCAGTATTTT.

The chain couples TRBV5-1 to TRBJ2-3; D unclear. CDR3 size: 14 residues. V lost 3 bases to trimming and J lost 6 bases, with 14 bases between them. Germline CDR1 SGHRS, CDR2 YFSETQ. CDR3 sequence: CASSSPVGADTQYF. DNA for the CDR3: TGCGCCAGCAGCTCCCCCGTTGGCGCCGATACGCAGTATTTT.

In regard to this clone: This is likely an artifact of a read error, given a far larger clone one base away. The CDR3, as DNA: TGTGCCAGCAGTGAACACAGGGACCAAACGTACAATGAGCAGCTCTTC. Protein: CASSEHRDQTYNEQLF. The chain couples TRBV25-1 to TRBJ2-1; TRBD1 might be the D (6 bases). Per germline, CDR1 MGHDK and CDR2 SYGVNS. The CDR3 consists of 16 residues.

As for this clone: This could be a read error, since a much larger clone is one nucleotide away. This CDR3 is CASSLYGGLATSQETQYF. The CDR3 DNA reads as TGTGCCAGCAGTTTATATGGGGGACTAGCGACCAGTCAAGAGACCCAGTACTTC. The rearrangement uses TRBV27 and TRBJ2-5, with TRBD2 identical over 10 bases. Germline CDR1 is MNHEY and CDR2 is SMNVEV (reference sequence). The CDR3 covers 18 residues. The V and J ends lost 1 base and 2 bases, in that order; junction bases with no gene match: 10.

Details on this clone: Additional DNA sequences in this sample encode the identical CDR3. V gene TRBV18 combines with J gene TRBJ2-5; D gene ambiguous. Trimming removed 3 bases at V and 4 bases at J, with 3 bases between. This CDR3 spans 11 amino acids. Looked up from germline, CDR1 is KGHSH and CDR2 is LQKENI. DNA for the CDR3: TGTGCCAGCTCACCGGGAGAGACCCAGTACTTC. As protein: CASSPGETQYF. Supplemented by reference TRBV18 and TRBJ2-5, the full variable domain reads NAGVMQNPRHLVRRRGQEARLRCSPMKGHSHVYWYRQLPEEGLKFMVYLQKENIIDESGMPKERFSAEFPKEGPSILRIQQVVRGDSAAYFCASSPGETQYFGPGTRLLVL.